A selection of T cell receptor beta chains follows, all from one sample in a study of T cells in Graves' hyperthyroidism and ophthalmopathy. MiXCR, applied by TCRdb to the multiplex PCR reads, yields one record per CDR3 protein. The table lists roughly 750,000 distinct CDR3 sequences, around 17% of them singletons. Sequencing input: blood. These receptor sequences come from a man aged 18 to 30 with Graves' hyperthyroidism. The CDR3 runs from the conserved cysteine through the conserved F or W. D genes are given only for firm matches. Only some rows state a clone size, as once, few, many or a class for expanded clones.

V gene	CDR3 length	clone size	J gene	D gene	CDR3 DNA	CDR3 protein
TRBV7-9	16	many	TRBJ2-5	TRBD2	TGTGCCAGCAGCCATCGACTAGCGGGACTGGGGGAGACCCAGTACTTC	CASSHRLAGLGETQYF
TRBV20-1	15	-	TRBJ1-5	-	TGCAGTACCATGGACAGACCTTATAGCAATCAGCCCCAGCATTTT	CSTMDRPYSNQPQHF
TRBV6-1	15	-	TRBJ2-5	-	TGTGCCAGCAGTGAAGCGTTGTGGGAATCGGAGACCCAGTACTTC	CASSEALWESETQYF
TRBV7-9	11	many	TRBJ2-7	-	TGTGCCAGCAGCTTAGGGGACGAGCAGTACTTC	CASSLGDEQYF
TRBV29-1	13	-	TRBJ1-5	-	TGCAGCGTCGAAGGGGGGTACAATCAGCCCCAGCATTTT	CSVEGGYNQPQHF
TRBV2	16	many	TRBJ2-1	-	TGTGCCAGCAGGTCCCGGGTAGCCGAACTTCACAATGAGCAGTTCTTC	CASRSRVAELHNEQFF
TRBV5-4	14	-	TRBJ2-7	TRBD1	TGTGCCAGCAGCCCCATAACCCAGGGGGACGAGCAGTACTTC	CASSPITQGDEQYF
TRBV5-1	15	many	TRBJ2-1	TRBD2	TGCGCCAGCAGCTTAAGCCTAGCGGGAGCGGATGAGCAGTTCTTC	CASSLSLAGADEQFF
TRBV19	17	-	TRBJ1-5	-	TGTGCCAGTAGTATAGTTGCGACATGGAGCGGCAATCAGCCCCAGCATTTT	CASSIVATWSGNQPQHF
TRBV6-2/TRBV6-3	12	many	TRBJ1-2	-	TGTGCCAGCAGTTACGGCAGCTATGGCTACACCTTC	CASSYGSYGYTF
TRBV3-1	14	many	TRBJ2-7	-	TGTGCCAGCAGCTCGGGACTGATAAACTACGAGCAGTACTTC	CASSSGLINYEQYF
TRBV10-3	13	-	TRBJ1-5	-	TGTGCCATCAATGAACGACAGAATCAGCCCCAGCATTTT	CAINERQNQPQHF
TRBV12-3/TRBV12-4	14	-	TRBJ1-4	TRBD1	TGTGCCAGCAGTTTAGCAGGGGGCCGTGAAAAACTGTTTTTT	CASSLAGGREKLFF
TRBV12-5	13	once	TRBJ1-1	TRBD1	TGTGCTAGTGCCCCGACAGGGACCACTGAAGCTTTCTTT	CASAPTGTTEAFF
TRBV20-1	14	many	TRBJ1-1	-	TGCAGTGCTAGAGAATGGGAGGCGAACACTGAAGCTTTCTTT	CSAREWEANTEAFF
TRBV12-3/TRBV12-4	15	few	TRBJ2-2	-	TGTGCCAGCAGTTTAAGCGGCAGGACCACCGGGGAGCTGTTTTTT	CASSLSGRTTGELFF